A single sample gave rise to the 15 T cell receptor beta chains below, sequenced in a study of chemoradiotherapy in HPV16-positive cancers. Sequencing used immunoSEQ multiplex PCR; TCRdb keeps in-frame clones, though not all of them. This table holds several thousand clones, 85% found once. The source was tumor tissue, collected from a patient who underwent chemoradiotherapy. These receptor sequences come from a human donor with HPV-associated anogenital cancer.

The rearrangement joins TRBV7-9 to TRBJ1-4, with TRBD1 as a possible D gene (5 bases). Trimming took off 6 bases at V and 5 bases at J, with 10 bases between the two ends. The CDR3 consists of 13 residues. Germline loops: CDR1 SEHNR, CDR2 FQNEAQ (reference sequence). DNA for the CDR3: TGTGCCAGCAGGGGGCAGGGAAATGAAAAACTGTTTTTT. Translated: CASRGQGNEKLFF.

This chain uses TRBV27 with TRBJ1-2; D remains ambiguous. Germline V lookup: CDR1 MNHEY, CDR2 SMNVEV (reference sequence). There are 13 residues in the CDR3. V lost 10 bases and J 0 bases, leaving 12 bases between the germline ends. CDR3 sequence reads: CATSPTPNYGYTF. CDR3 bases: TGTGCCACCAGCCCCACACCTAACTATGGCTACACCTTC.

The genes are TRBV7-9 and TRBJ2-1; D unresolved. V was pared by 1 base and J by 5 bases, with 12 bases between. Per germline, CDR1 SEHNR and CDR2 FQNEAQ (reference sequence). This CDR3 is 15 amino acids long. CDR3 sequence reads: CASSLGPVPDNEQFF. CDR3 nucleotide sequence: TGTGCCAGCAGCTTAGGCCCCGTTCCGGACAATGAGCAGTTCTTC.

This rearrangement joins TRBV5-1 to TRBJ2-3; D gene unclear. The germline V and J ends were trimmed by 1 base and 3 bases, with 3 bases remaining between them. In germline, CDR1 is SGHRS, CDR2 YFSETQ. The CDR3 covers 12 residues. The CDR3 loop reads CASSLNTDTQYF. DNA of the CDR3: TGCGCCAGCAGCTTGAATACAGATACGCAGTATTTT. The full variable domain, completed using reference TRBV5-1 and TRBJ2-3, is KAGVTQTPRYLIKTRGQQVTLSCSPISGHRSVSWYQQTPGQGLQFLFEYFSETQRNKGNFPGRFSGRQFSNSRSEMNVSTLELGDSALYLCASSLNTDTQYFGPGTRLTVL.

The CDR3 sequence is CASSTGLRNTEAFF. The CDR3 DNA follows: TGTGCCAGTAGTACGGGACTTAGGAACACTGAAGCTTTCTTT. The chain combines TRBV19 with TRBJ1-1, with D perhaps matching TRBD1 (5 bases). Germline loops: CDR1 LNHDA, CDR2 SQIVND (reference sequence). Between the trimmed V and J ends, which lost 4 bases and 1 base, there was a span of 10 bases. The CDR3 extends over 14 amino acids.

The chain has TRBV9 and TRBJ2-5, with D possibly matching TRBD2 (6 bases). Germline V gene lookup returns CDR1 SGDLS and CDR2 YYNGEE. Between the trimmed V and J ends, which lost 3 bases and 2 bases, there was a span of 11 bases. This CDR3 is 14 amino acids long. CDR3 bases: TGTGCCAGCAGCGCACTAGCTACGCAAGAGACCCAGTACTTC. This codes for CASSALATQETQYF.

J is TRBJ2-3 and V is TRBV28, with 10 bases lining up with TRBD2. V lost 7 bases to trimming and J lost 7 bases; unmatched junction nucleotides: 14. Germline CDR1 is MDHEN and CDR2 is SYDVKM. The CDR3 has 16 amino acids. The CDR3 reads CASTFPSGRRTNTQYF. DNA for the CDR3: TGTGCCAGCACCTTCCCTAGCGGGAGACGCACGAATACGCAGTATTTT.

The rearrangement joins TRBV6-5 to TRBJ1-2; perhaps TRBD1 as D (6 bases). This CDR3 has 13 amino acids. From germline, CDR1 is MNHEY and CDR2 SVGAGI. Between the trimmed V and J ends, which lost 6 bases and 2 bases, there was a span of 10 bases. CDR3 sequence: CASSPGANYGYTF. DNA for the CDR3: TGTGCCAGCAGCCCAGGGGCCAACTATGGCTACACCTTC.

This clone has just one count. This chain links TRBV9 with TRBJ2-1; no clear D gene. V was trimmed by 0 bases and J by 2 bases, leaving 9 bases between them. The CDR3 is 15 residues long. Germline CDR1 reads SGDLS; CDR2 reads YYNGEE. CDR3 DNA sequence: TGTGCCAGCAGCGTAGATCCGGAAGCCTACAATGAGCAGTTCTTC. The encoded protein is CASSVDPEAYNEQFF.

This chain links TRBV15 with TRBJ1-2; no reliable D call. This CDR3 contains 14 residues. The germline CDR1 and CDR2 sequences are LNHNV and YYDKDF (reference sequence). Trimming shortened V by 0 bases and J by 6 bases, and 11 bases separated the two germline ends. The CDR3 DNA reads as TGTGCCACCAGCAGAGATCTAGGTGGTGATGGCTACACCTTC. Translation: CATSRDLGGDGYTF. Combining the CDR3 with reference TRBV15 and TRBJ1-2 gives the whole variable domain DAMVIQNPRYQVTQFGKPVTLSCSQTLNHNVMYWYQQKSSQAPKLLFHYYDKDFNNEADTPDNFQSRRPNTSFCFLDIRSPGLGDTAMYLCATSRDLGGDGYTFGSGTRLTVV.

V usage is TRBV15 and J usage is TRBJ2-3, with D possibly TRBD1 on 6 matching bases. Trimming shortened V by 5 bases and J by 5 bases, and 17 bases separated the two germline ends. This CDR3 has 15 amino acids. Germline V gene lookup returns CDR1 LNHNV and CDR2 YYDKDF (reference sequence). The DNA of the CDR3 is TGTGCCACCAGCGGACGGGACACGCAGGGAGATACGCAGTATTTT. As protein: CATSGRDTQGDTQYF.

The J gene is TRBJ1-2, the V gene TRBV14, with D unresolved. Trimming took 4 bases from V and 3 from J, leaving 21 bases between them. From germline, CDR1 is SGHDN and CDR2 FVKESK. The CDR3 loop spans 17 amino acids. The chain's CDR3 is CASSPWASRVRDYGYTF. In nucleotides, the CDR3 is TGTGCCAGCAGCCCCTGGGCCAGCCGGGTGAGAGACTATGGCTACACCTTC.

The rearrangement links TRBV7-9 to TRBJ2-5; TRBD2 matches at 7 bases. From germline, CDR1 is SEHNR and CDR2 FQNEAQ (reference sequence). With 5 bases clipped from V and 1 base from J, the junction kept 4 bases outside the gene matches. This CDR3 spans 14 amino acids. The CDR3 protein is CASSHSSGQETQYF. Written as DNA, the CDR3 is TGTGCCAGCAGCCATTCTAGCGGCCAAGAGACCCAGTACTTC.

The CDR3 loop is CAWSSGIGNYGYTF. CDR3 DNA sequence: TGTGCCTGGAGTTCAGGGATCGGGAACTATGGCTACACCTTC. This sequence joins TRBV30 and TRBJ1-2, with a weak D call TRBD1 (5 bases). V was pared by 2 bases and J by 2 bases, with 12 bases between. The length of the CDR3 is 14 residues. The V gene's germline CDR1 is GTSNPN and CDR2 SVGIG (reference sequence).

In its sample, this clone ranks as large. The CDR3 loop reads CASSLAGEGDGYTF. As DNA, the CDR3 is TGTGCCAGCAGCTTGGCGGGGGAGGGGGATGGCTACACCTTC. This sequence joins TRBV5-6 and TRBJ1-2; D possibly corresponds to TRBD1 (6 bases). The ends were cut back, 0 bases at V and 6 bases at J, with 12 bases in the middle. This CDR3 region has 14 residues. Looked up from germline, CDR1 is SGHDT and CDR2 is YYEEEE.